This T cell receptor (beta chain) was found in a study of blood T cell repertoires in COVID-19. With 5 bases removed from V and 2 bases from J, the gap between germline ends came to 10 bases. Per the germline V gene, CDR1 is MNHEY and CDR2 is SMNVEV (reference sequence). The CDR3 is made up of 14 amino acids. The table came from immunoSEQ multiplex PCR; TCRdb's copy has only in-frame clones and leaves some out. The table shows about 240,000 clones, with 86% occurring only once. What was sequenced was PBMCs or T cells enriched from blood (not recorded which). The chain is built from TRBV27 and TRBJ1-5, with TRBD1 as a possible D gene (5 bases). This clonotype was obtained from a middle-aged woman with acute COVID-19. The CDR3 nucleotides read TGTGCCAGCAGTAGCAGGGTGGGCAATCAGCCCCAGCATTTT. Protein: CASSSRVGNQPQHF.